This TCR beta chain was documented in a study of T cells in localized non-small cell lung cancer. Points from the study as a whole: Adjacent lung held a median approximately 57 of the top 100 tumor clones. Sequence data derive from only one tumor region, so heterogeneity remains possible. Increased T cell density in blood showed an association with longer overall survival. Clonality peaked in uninvolved adjacent lung rather than tumor.

This clone has a handful of counts. What it recognizes is unknown. From germline, CDR1 is SGHNT and CDR2 YENEEA. V shed 8 bases, J shed 7 bases, and the junction held 11 bases outside the gene matches. The CDR3 is made up of 15 amino acids. Sequencing used immunoSEQ multiplex PCR; TCRdb keeps in-frame clones, though not all of them. Here the sample spans roughly 1,400 clones, around 22% being singletons. The sequence came from a female donor aged 60 or older with stage II squamous cell lung carcinoma. The source was normal lung tissue next to the tumor, collected before any cancer treatment. V and J are TRBV11-3 and TRBJ1-6; TRBD1 aligns across 7 bases. CDR3 residues: CASAGAPRGNSPLHF. The CDR3 DNA is TGTGCCAGCGCGGGGGCCCCCAGGGGGAATTCACCCCTCCACTTT.